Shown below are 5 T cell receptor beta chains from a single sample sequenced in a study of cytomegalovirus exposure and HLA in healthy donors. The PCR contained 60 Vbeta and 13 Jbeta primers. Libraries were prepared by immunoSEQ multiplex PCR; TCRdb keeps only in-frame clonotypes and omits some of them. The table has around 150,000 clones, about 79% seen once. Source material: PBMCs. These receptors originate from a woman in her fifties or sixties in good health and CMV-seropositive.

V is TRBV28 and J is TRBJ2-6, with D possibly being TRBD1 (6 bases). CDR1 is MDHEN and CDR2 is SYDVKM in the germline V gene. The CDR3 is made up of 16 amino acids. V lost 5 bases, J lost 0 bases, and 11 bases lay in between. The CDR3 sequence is CASSGRQASGANVLTF. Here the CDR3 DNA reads TGTGCCAGCAGTGGGAGACAGGCCTCTGGGGCCAACGTCCTGACTTTC.

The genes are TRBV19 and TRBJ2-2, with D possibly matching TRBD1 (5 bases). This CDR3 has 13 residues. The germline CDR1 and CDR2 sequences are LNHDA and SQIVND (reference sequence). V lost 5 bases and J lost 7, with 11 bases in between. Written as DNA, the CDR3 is TGTGCCAGTAGTCAGGGCTCCATCGGGGAGCTGTTTTTT. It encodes CASSQGSIGELFF.

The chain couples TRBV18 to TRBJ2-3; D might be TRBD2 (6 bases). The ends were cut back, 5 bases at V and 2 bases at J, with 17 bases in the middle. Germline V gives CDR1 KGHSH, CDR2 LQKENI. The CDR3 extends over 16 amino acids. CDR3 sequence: CASSEVLGGITDTQYF. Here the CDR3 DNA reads TGTGCCAGCTCAGAAGTATTGGGGGGAATCACAGATACGCAGTATTTT.

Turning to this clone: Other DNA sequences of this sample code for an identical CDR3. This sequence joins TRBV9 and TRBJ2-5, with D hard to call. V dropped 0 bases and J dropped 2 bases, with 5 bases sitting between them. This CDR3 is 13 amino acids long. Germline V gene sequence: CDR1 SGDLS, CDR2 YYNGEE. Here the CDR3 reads CASSVGQQETQYF. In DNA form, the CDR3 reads TGTGCCAGCAGCGTAGGGCAGCAAGAGACCCAGTACTTC.

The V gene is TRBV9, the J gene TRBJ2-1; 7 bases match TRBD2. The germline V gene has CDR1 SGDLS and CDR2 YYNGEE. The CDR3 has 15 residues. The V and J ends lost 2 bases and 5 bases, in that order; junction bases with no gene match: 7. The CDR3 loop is CASSVGGGPHNEQFF. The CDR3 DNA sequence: TGTGCCAGCAGCGTGGGGGGAGGGCCACACAATGAGCAGTTCTTC.